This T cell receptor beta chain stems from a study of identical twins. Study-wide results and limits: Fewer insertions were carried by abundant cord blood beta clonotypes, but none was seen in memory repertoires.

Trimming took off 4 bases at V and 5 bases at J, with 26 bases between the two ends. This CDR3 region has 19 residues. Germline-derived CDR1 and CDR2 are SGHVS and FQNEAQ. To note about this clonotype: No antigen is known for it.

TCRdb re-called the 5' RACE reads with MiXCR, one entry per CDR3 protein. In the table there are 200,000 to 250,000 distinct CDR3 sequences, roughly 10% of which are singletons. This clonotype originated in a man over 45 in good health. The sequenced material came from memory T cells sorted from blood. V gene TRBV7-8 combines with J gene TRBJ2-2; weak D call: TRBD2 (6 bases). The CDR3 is CASSSGGLLRWFITGELFF. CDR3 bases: TGTGCCAGCAGCTCTGGGGGACTCCTACGTTGGTTTATTACCGGGGAGCTGTTTTTT.